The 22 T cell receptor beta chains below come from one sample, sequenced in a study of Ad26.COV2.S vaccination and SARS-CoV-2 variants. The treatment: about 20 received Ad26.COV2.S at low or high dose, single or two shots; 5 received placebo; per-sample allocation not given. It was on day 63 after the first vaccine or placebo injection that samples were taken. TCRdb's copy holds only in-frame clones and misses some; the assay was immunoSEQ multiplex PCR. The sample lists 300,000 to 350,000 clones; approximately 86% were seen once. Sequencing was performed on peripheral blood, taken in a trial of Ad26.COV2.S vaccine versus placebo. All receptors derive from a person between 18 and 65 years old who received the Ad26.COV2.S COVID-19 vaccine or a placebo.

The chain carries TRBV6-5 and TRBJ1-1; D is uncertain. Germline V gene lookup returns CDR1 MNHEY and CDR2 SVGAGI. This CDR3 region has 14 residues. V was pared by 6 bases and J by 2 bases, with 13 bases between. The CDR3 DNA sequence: TGTGCCAGCAGGTGGTTGGGGAGAAACACTGAAGCTTTCTTT. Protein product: CASRWLGRNTEAFF.

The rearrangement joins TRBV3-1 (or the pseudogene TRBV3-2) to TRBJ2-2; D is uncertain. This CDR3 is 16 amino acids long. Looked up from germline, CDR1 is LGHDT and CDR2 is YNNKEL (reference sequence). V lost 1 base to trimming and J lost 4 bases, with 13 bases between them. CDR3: CASSQGGLLSTGELFF. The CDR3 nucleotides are TGTGCCAGCAGCCAAGGGGGTCTTCTCTCCACCGGGGAGCTGTTTTTT.

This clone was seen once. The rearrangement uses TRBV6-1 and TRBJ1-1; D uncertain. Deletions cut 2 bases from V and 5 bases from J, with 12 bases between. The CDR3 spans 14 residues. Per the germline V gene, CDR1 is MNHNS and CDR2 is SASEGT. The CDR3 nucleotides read TGTGCCAGCAGTGAAAACAGTTTCGTAACTGAAGCTTTCTTT. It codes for CASSENSFVTEAFF.

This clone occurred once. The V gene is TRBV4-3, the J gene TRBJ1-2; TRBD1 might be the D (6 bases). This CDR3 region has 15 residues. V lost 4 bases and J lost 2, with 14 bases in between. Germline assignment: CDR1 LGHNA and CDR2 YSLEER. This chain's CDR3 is CASSPLGQINYGYTF. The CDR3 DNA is TGCGCCAGCAGCCCCCTAGGACAGATCAACTATGGCTACACCTTC.

CDR3 residues: CASSLTGGGDGSYGYTF. The CDR3 DNA sequence: TGTGCCAGCAGCTTGACAGGGGGCGGGGATGGATCCTATGGCTACACCTTC. The chain links TRBV5-4 to TRBJ1-2; 9 bases line up with TRBD1. Trimming removed 1 base from V and 4 bases from J; junction bases left unmatched: 11. The length of the CDR3 is 17 residues. Germline V gene lookup returns CDR1 SGHNT and CDR2 YYREEE (reference sequence).

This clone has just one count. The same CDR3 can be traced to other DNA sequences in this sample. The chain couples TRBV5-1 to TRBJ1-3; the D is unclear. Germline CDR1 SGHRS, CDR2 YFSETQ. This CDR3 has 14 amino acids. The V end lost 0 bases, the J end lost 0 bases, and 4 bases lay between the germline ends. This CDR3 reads CASSLDDSGNTIYF. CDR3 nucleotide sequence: TGCGCCAGCAGCTTGGATGACTCTGGAAACACCATATATTTT.

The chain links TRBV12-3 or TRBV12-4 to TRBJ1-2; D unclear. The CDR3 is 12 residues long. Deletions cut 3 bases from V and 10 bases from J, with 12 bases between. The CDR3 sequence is CASSFGEFNYTF. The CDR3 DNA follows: TGTGCCAGCAGTTTTGGAGAGTTCAACTACACCTTC.

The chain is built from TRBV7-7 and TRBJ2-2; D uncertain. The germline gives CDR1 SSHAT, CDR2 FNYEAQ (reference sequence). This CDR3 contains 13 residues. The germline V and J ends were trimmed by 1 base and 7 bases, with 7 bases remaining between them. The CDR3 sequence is CASSLGSVGELFF. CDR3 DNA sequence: TGTGCCAGCAGCTTAGGGTCTGTCGGGGAGCTGTTTTTT. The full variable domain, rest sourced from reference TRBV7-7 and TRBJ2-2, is GAGVSQSPRYKVTKRGQDVTLRCDPISSHATLYWYQQALGQGPEFLTYFNYEAQPDKSGLPSDRFSAERPEGSISTLTIQRTEQRDSAMYRCASSLGSVGELFFGEGSRLTVL.

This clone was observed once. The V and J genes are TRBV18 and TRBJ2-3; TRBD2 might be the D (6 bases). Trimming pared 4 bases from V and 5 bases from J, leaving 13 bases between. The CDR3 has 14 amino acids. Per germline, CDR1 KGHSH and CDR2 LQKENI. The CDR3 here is CASSQEGVGDTQYF. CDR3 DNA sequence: TGTGCCAGCTCACAGGAGGGCGTCGGAGATACGCAGTATTTT.

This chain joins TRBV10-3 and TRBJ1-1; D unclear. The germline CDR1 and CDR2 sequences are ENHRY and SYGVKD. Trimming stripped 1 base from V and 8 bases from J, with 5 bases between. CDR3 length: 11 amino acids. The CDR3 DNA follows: TGTGCCATCAGTGAGTGGGGAGAAGCTTTCTTT. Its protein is CAISEWGEAFF.

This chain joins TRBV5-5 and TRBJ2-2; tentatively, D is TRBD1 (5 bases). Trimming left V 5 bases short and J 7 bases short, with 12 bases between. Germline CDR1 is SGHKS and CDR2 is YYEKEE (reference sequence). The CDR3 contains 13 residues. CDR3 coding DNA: TGTGCCAGCAGATCCTCAGGGTACGGGGAGCTGTTTTTT. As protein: CASRSSGYGELFF.

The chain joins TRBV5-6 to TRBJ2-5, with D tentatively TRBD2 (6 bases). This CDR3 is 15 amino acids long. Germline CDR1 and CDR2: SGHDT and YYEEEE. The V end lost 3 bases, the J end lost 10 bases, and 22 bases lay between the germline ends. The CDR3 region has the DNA TGTGCCAGCAGCTCTTGGGCGGGGTCCCTAGAGGGCCAGTACTTC. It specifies CASSSWAGSLEGQYF.

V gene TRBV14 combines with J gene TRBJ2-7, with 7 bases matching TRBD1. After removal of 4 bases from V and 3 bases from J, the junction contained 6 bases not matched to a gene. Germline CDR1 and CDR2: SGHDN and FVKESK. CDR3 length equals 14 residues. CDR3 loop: CASSRDSSYYEQYF. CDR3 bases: TGTGCCAGCAGCCGGGACAGTAGTTACTACGAGCAGTACTTC.

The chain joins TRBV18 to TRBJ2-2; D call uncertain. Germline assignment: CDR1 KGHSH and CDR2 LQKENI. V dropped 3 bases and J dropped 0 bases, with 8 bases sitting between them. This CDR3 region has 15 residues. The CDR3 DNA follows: TGTGCCAGCTCACCTACAGCCCCGAACACCGGGGAGCTGTTTTTT. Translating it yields CASSPTAPNTGELFF.

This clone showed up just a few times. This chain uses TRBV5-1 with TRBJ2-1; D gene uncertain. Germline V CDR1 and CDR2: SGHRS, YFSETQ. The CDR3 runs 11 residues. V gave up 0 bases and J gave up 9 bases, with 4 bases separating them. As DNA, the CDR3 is TGCGCCAGCAGCTTGGAGCGTGAGCAGTTCTTC. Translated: CASSLEREQFF. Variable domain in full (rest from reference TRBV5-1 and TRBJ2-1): KAGVTQTPRYLIKTRGQQVTLSCSPISGHRSVSWYQQTPGQGLQFLFEYFSETQRNKGNFPGRFSGRQFSNSRSEMNVSTLELGDSALYLCASSLEREQFFGPGTRLTVL.

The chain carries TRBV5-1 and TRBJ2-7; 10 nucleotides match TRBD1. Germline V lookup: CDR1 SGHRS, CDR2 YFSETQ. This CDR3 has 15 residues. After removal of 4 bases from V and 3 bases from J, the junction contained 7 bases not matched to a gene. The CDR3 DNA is TGCGCCAGCAGCACTTTTCGGGACAGGGGCTACGAGCAGTACTTC. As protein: CASSTFRDRGYEQYF.

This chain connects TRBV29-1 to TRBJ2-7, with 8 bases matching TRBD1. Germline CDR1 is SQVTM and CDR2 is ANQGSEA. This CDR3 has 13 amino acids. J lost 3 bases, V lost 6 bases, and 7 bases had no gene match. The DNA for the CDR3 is TGCAGCGTAGAGGACAGGGTTGACTACGAGCAGTACTTC. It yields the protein CSVEDRVDYEQYF.

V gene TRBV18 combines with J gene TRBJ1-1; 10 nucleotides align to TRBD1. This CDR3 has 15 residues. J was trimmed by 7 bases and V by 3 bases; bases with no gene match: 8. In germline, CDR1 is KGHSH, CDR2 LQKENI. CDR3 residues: CASSPYTGTGDEAFF. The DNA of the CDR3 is TGTGCCAGCTCACCTTACACCGGGACAGGGGATGAAGCTTTCTTT.

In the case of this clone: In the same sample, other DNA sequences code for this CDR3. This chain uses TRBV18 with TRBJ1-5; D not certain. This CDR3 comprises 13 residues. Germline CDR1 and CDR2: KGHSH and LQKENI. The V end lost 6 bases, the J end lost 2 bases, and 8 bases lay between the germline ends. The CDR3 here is CASSPDRNQPQHF. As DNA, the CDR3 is TGTGCCAGCTCCCCCGATCGCAATCAGCCCCAGCATTTT.

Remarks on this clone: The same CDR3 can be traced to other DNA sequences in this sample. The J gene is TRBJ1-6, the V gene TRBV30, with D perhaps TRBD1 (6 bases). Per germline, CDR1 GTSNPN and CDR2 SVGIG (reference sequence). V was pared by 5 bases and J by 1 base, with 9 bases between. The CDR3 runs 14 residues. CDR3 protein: CAWRQGSYNSPLHF. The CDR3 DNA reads TGTGCCTGGCGCCAGGGGTCCTATAATTCACCCCTCCACTTT.

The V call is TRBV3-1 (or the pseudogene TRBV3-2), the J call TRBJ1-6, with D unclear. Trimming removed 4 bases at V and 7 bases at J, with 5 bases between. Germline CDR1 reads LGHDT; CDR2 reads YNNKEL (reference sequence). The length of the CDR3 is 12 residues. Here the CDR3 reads CASSRANSPLHF. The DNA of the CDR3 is TGTGCCAGCAGCCGGGCAAATTCACCCCTCCACTTT.

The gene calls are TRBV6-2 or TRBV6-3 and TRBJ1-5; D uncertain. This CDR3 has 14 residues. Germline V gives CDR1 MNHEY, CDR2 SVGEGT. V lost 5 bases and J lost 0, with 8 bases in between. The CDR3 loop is CASSPALSNQPQHF. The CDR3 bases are TGTGCCAGCAGTCCGGCCCTTAGCAATCAGCCCCAGCATTTT.